The 30 T cell receptor beta chains below were found in one sample sequenced in a study of blood T cell repertoires in COVID-19 (dated by TCRdb to 2018 to 2021). The library came from the immunoSEQ multiplex PCR assay. Here the immuneACCESS table is served through TCRdb, limited to in-frame sequences with V and J called. Missing clones are a known gap in these copies; in checked studies unresolved V genes cover under half, and the rest lacks a known reason. The sample table contains about 100,000 clones; only one count was recorded for 85% of them. The ten largest clones take up around 1.9% of the sample. Specimen: peripheral blood. Receptors originate from a woman between 70 and 85 years old with active or convalescent COVID-19.

This rearrangement joins TRBV4-3 to TRBJ1-6; 9 nucleotides align to TRBD1. V lost 1 base and J lost 8; bases outside the gene matches: 3. The germline gives CDR1 LGHNA, CDR2 YSLEER. This CDR3 region has 15 residues. CDR3 amino acids: CASSQGRTGDSPLHF. DNA for the CDR3: TGCGCCAGCAGCCAAGGTCGGACAGGGGATTCACCCCTCCACTTT.

This clone was observed a few times. CDR3 coding DNA: TGCGCCAGCAGCTTGCGGTGGGGAGCGAACACTGAAGCTTTCTTT. This gives the protein CASSLRWGANTEAFF. This chain links TRBV5-1 with TRBJ1-1; D is unresolved. Germline values: CDR1 SGHRS, CDR2 YFSETQ. The CDR3 consists of 15 residues. Trimming stripped 1 base from V and 1 base from J, with 11 bases between.

This clone was detected only a few times. V usage is TRBV6-2 or TRBV6-3 and J usage is TRBJ2-1; D is unclear. V was clipped by 5 bases and J by 1 base, with 12 bases between them. CDR1 and CDR2 from the germline V gene are MNHEY and SVGEGT. CDR3 length: 15 residues. The CDR3 region has the DNA TGTGCCAGCAGTCCGCGGCCTGGGTCCTACAATGAGCAGTTCTTC. This translates into CASSPRPGSYNEQFF.

This sequence joins TRBV15 and TRBJ2-1; D unresolved. Germline CDR1 reads LNHNV; CDR2 reads YYDKDF (reference sequence). Trimming removed 6 bases at V and 9 bases at J, with 12 bases between. CDR3 length: 12 amino acids. Here the CDR3 reads CATSSRFGEQFF. CDR3 coding DNA: TGTGCCACCAGTAGCCGGTTTGGTGAGCAGTTCTTC.

This clone showed up just once. V gene TRBV10-3 combines with J gene TRBJ2-1; tentative D call: TRBD2 (7 bases). CDR1 and CDR2 from the germline V gene are ENHRY and SYGVKD. CDR3 size: 15 residues. Trimming took off 6 bases at V and 4 bases at J, with 16 bases between the two ends. Written as DNA, the CDR3 is TGTGCCATCAGCCCCTTAGGGGGAGGGTACAATGAGCAGTTCTTC. Translated, it gives CAISPLGGGYNEQFF.

The chain combines TRBV30 with TRBJ1-6; 8 bases match TRBD1. Germline CDR1 GTSNPN, CDR2 SVGIG (reference sequence). With V trimmed by 3 bases and J by 6 bases, 10 bases remained unmatched. The CDR3 has 16 residues. The CDR3 DNA reads TGTGCCTGGAGAGCCGGACAGGGTGTGGGTAATTCACCCCTCCACTTT. This translates into CAWRAGQGVGNSPLHF.

The genes are TRBV28 and TRBJ2-7; weak D call: TRBD1 (6 bases). V lost 4 bases and J 5 bases, leaving 24 bases between the germline ends. CDR1 is MDHEN and CDR2 is SYDVKM in the germline V gene. This CDR3 is built from 17 residues. CDR3 nucleotides: TGTGCCAGCAGTTCAACCTCCCGAGGGGGAATCCCCCACGAGCAGTACTTC. Protein product: CASSSTSRGGIPHEQYF.

This clone has more than one count but fewer than ten. The V and J genes are TRBV7-2 and TRBJ1-3; a weak D match, TRBD1 (5 bases). Germline V gives CDR1 SGHTA, CDR2 FQGNSA. Trimming took off 1 base at V and 2 bases at J, with 12 bases between the two ends. The CDR3 runs to 16 residues. Here the CDR3 DNA reads TGTGCCAGCAGCTTAGGTCTGGGGGGGGCTGGAAACACCATATATTTT. It is translated as CASSLGLGGAGNTIYF.

This clone showed up just a few times. The rearrangement joins TRBV19 to TRBJ1-6, with D possibly matching TRBD1 (5 bases). Looked up from germline, CDR1 is LNHDA and CDR2 is SQIVND (reference sequence). The CDR3 runs 14 residues. Trimming shortened V by 3 bases and J by 8 bases, and 11 bases separated the two germline ends. The CDR3 region is CASSIGGDHSPLHF. In DNA form, the CDR3 reads TGTGCCAGTAGTATTGGAGGGGACCATTCACCCCTCCACTTT.

This clone was picked up a small number of times. The J gene is TRBJ1-2, the V gene TRBV28; tentatively, D is TRBD1 (6 bases). This CDR3 has 14 amino acids. Germline CDR1 reads MDHEN; CDR2 reads SYDVKM. V lost 6 bases and J lost 8, with 19 bases in between. This CDR3 reads CASSPAGETWGYTF. The CDR3 nucleotides read TGTGCCAGCAGCCCCGCAGGGGAGACTTGGGGCTACACCTTC.

The V call is TRBV5-1, the J call TRBJ2-2, with 8 bases that match TRBD1. With 4 bases clipped from V and 5 bases from J, the junction kept 4 bases outside the gene matches. Germline loops: CDR1 SGHRS, CDR2 YFSETQ. The CDR3 is 14 residues long. CDR3: CASSKDRVTGELFF. In DNA, the CDR3 is TGCGCCAGCAGCAAGGACAGGGTAACCGGGGAGCTGTTTTTT.

This chain links TRBV5-6 with TRBJ2-5, with 8 nucleotides matching TRBD1. CDR1 is SGHDT and CDR2 is YYEEEE in the germline V gene. The CDR3 sequence is 15 residues long. J was trimmed by 4 bases and V by 0 bases; bases with no gene match: 5. The CDR3 DNA reads as TGTGCCAGCAGCTTGGTACAGGGGGTAAGAGAGACCCAGTACTTC. Protein: CASSLVQGVRETQYF. Full variable domain (rest looked up from reference TRBV5-6 and TRBJ2-5): DAGVTQSPTHLIKTRGQQVTLRCSPKSGHDTVSWYQQALGQGPQFIFQYYEEEERQRGNFPDRFSGHQFPNYSSELNVNALLLGDSALYLCASSLVQGVRETQYFGPGTRLLVL.

The V and J genes are TRBV19 and TRBJ2-2; D is perhaps TRBD2 (6 bases). This CDR3 region has 14 residues. CDR1 is LNHDA and CDR2 is SQIVND in the germline V gene (reference sequence). Deletions cut 4 bases from V and 3 bases from J, with 9 bases between. Here the CDR3 reads CASSTWGDTGELFF. Here the CDR3 DNA reads TGTGCCAGTAGTACTTGGGGGGACACCGGGGAGCTGTTTTTT.

The chain joins TRBV5-4 to TRBJ1-4; D is undetermined. This CDR3 comprises 14 residues. V lost 3 bases, J lost 4 bases, and 10 bases lay in between. The V gene's germline CDR1 is SGHNT and CDR2 YYREEE (reference sequence). The CDR3 sequence is CASSSGGGNEKLFF. CDR3 nucleotides: TGTGCCAGCAGCTCCGGAGGAGGTAATGAAAAACTGTTTTTT. The whole variable domain, remainder taken from reference TRBV5-4 and TRBJ1-4, is ETGVTQSPTHLIKTRGQQVTLRCSSQSGHNTVSWYQQALGQGPQFIFQYYREEENGRGNFPPRFSGLQFPNYSSELNVNALELDDSALYLCASSSGGGNEKLFFGSGTQLSVL.

The V and J genes are TRBV6-1 and TRBJ2-1, with 8 nucleotides matching TRBD2. This CDR3 spans 16 amino acids. The germline V gene encodes CDR1 MNHNS and CDR2 SASEGT. V shed 4 bases, J shed 4 bases, and the junction held 9 bases outside the gene matches. DNA of the CDR3: TGTGCCAGCAGTGCGCCCCGGAGCGGGAGTTACAATGAGCAGTTCTTC. Protein: CASSAPRSGSYNEQFF.

J is TRBJ1-6 and V is TRBV2; D is unclear. The V end was cut by 2 bases, the J end by 7 bases, with 6 bases between. CDR3 length equals 13 residues. CDR1 SNHLY and CDR2 FYNNEI come from the germline V gene. The CDR3 nucleotides are TGTGCCAGCAGTGAAATGCGGAATTCACCCCTCCACTTT. As protein: CASSEMRNSPLHF.

The chain recombines TRBV7-2 with TRBJ2-1; 10 bases align to TRBD2. Germline assignment: CDR1 SGHTA and CDR2 FQGNSA. This CDR3 has 15 amino acids. V trimming: 5 bases; J trimming: 7 bases; junction bases outside the gene matches: 8. For the CDR3, the DNA is TGTGCCAGCAGCACAGCGGGGGGGGATGGGAATGAGCAGTTCTTC. It encodes CASSTAGGDGNEQFF.

This clone occurred once. V usage is TRBV5-4 and J usage is TRBJ1-1; no firm D call. The CDR3 runs to 14 residues. Looked up from germline, CDR1 is SGHNT and CDR2 is YYREEE (reference sequence). Trimming stripped 3 bases from V and 4 bases from J, with 13 bases between. CDR3 bases: TGTGCCAGCAGCTCCCCGGGAAGGAGCACTGAAGCTTTCTTT. It is translated as CASSSPGRSTEAFF. The variable domain in full, with the rest retrieved from reference TRBV5-4 and TRBJ1-1, is ETGVTQSPTHLIKTRGQQVTLRCSSQSGHNTVSWYQQALGQGPQFIFQYYREEENGRGNFPPRFSGLQFPNYSSELNVNALELDDSALYLCASSSPGRSTEAFFGQGTRLTVV.

V is TRBV6-2 or TRBV6-3 and J is TRBJ1-1, with TRBD1 identical over 7 bases. Germline lookup yields CDR1 MNHEY and CDR2 SVGEGT. The V gene end was trimmed by 2 bases and the J gene end by 3 bases; junction bases not matched to a gene: 9. There are 16 residues in the CDR3. The CDR3 spells CASSYIPGGTDTEAFF. The DNA of the CDR3 is TGTGCCAGCAGTTACATTCCAGGGGGTACGGACACTGAAGCTTTCTTT.

This chain connects TRBV19 to TRBJ1-5, with D possibly TRBD1 on 6 matching bases. CDR1 is LNHDA and CDR2 is SQIVND in the germline V gene (reference sequence). V lost 3 bases and J 5 bases, leaving 20 bases between the germline ends. CDR3 length: 17 amino acids. CDR3: CASSMGGAGERYQPQHF. CDR3 in DNA: TGTGCCAGTAGTATGGGGGGGGCAGGGGAAAGGTATCAGCCCCAGCATTTT.

The gene calls are TRBV6-5 and TRBJ1-1; D is unresolved. Between the trimmed V and J ends, which lost 6 bases and 4 bases, there was a span of 12 bases. CDR3 size: 13 residues. Germline-derived CDR1 and CDR2 are MNHEY and SVGAGI. The CDR3 nucleotides are TGTGCCAGCAGGGCGGCGCGGGGCACTGAAGCTTTCTTT. This sequence encodes CASRAARGTEAFF.

V usage is TRBV4-2 and J usage is TRBJ2-1; no clear D gene. Trimming pared 0 bases from V and 3 bases from J, leaving 9 bases between. Germline-derived CDR1 and CDR2 are LGHNA and YNFKEQ. The CDR3 extends over 15 amino acids. This CDR3 reads CASSQDFRGYNEQFF. CDR3 nucleotide sequence: TGTGCCAGCAGCCAAGATTTTCGAGGCTACAATGAGCAGTTCTTC.

The chain joins TRBV5-4 to TRBJ2-6; D is possibly TRBD2 (5 bases). The CDR3 sequence is 17 residues long. Germline-derived CDR1 and CDR2 are SGHNT and YYREEE (reference sequence). Trimming took off 2 bases at V and 0 bases at J, with 12 bases between the two ends. The CDR3 DNA reads TGTGCCAGCAGCTTAAGCGGTAAAAGCTCTGGGGCCAACGTCCTGACTTTC. Its protein product is CASSLSGKSSGANVLTF.

Note on this clone: Other DNA sequences of this sample code for an identical CDR3. This rearrangement joins TRBV18 to TRBJ1-5; TRBD1 aligns across 9 bases. The CDR3 is 15 residues long. V lost 3 bases to trimming and J lost 2 bases; unmatched junction nucleotides: 2. In germline, CDR1 is KGHSH, CDR2 LQKENI. The CDR3, as DNA: TGTGCCAGCTCACCGGACAGGGGTGGCAATCAGCCCCAGCATTTT. Protein sequence: CASSPDRGGNQPQHF.

This clone showed up just a few times. V usage is TRBV7-3 and J usage is TRBJ2-2; possibly TRBD2 for D (7 bases). Per germline, CDR1 SGHTA and CDR2 FQGTGA. V was trimmed by 6 bases and J by 2 bases, leaving 10 bases between them. The CDR3 runs to 14 residues. The CDR3 sequence is CASSTGGNTGELFF. DNA for the CDR3: TGTGCCAGCAGTACGGGGGGCAACACCGGGGAGCTGTTTTTT.

The chain recombines TRBV24-1 with TRBJ2-1, with TRBD1 matching over 9 bases. Germline V gene data show CDR1 as KGHDR and CDR2 as SFDVKD. CDR3 length equals 18 residues. Trimming took 2 bases from V and 2 from J; bases not matched to a gene: 9. CDR3 sequence (DNA): TGTGCCACCAGTGATTCCCCCGGGACAGGGACCCCCTACAATGAGCAGTTCTTC. Its translation: CATSDSPGTGTPYNEQFF.

This clone showed up just once. J is TRBJ2-2 and V is TRBV19; D unresolved. V was shortened by 5 bases and J by 4 bases, with 11 bases between the two germline ends. The CDR3 consists of 14 residues. Germline values: CDR1 LNHDA, CDR2 SQIVND (reference sequence). The CDR3: CASSLGLSTGELFF. Here the CDR3 DNA reads TGTGCCAGTAGTCTAGGGCTTTCCACCGGGGAGCTGTTTTTT.

This chain links TRBV7-8 with TRBJ2-2, with no clear D. V was shortened by 0 bases and J by 7 bases, with 12 bases between the two germline ends. Germline CDR1 is SGHVS and CDR2 is FQNEAQ. The CDR3 covers 15 residues. The CDR3 DNA is TGTGCCAGCAGCTTAGCCCGTAAATCGGGCGGGGAGCTGTTTTTT. Translating it yields CASSLARKSGGELFF. Full variable domain (rest looked up from reference TRBV7-8 and TRBJ2-2): GAGVSQSPRYKVAKRGQDVALRCDPISGHVSLFWYQQALGQGPEFLTYFQNEAQLDKSGLPSDRFFAERPEGSVSTLKIQRTQQEDSAVYLCASSLARKSGGELFFGEGSRLTVL.

The rearrangement uses TRBV3-1 (or the pseudogene TRBV3-2) and TRBJ2-1; 7 bases fit TRBD1. The germline gives CDR1 LGHDT, CDR2 YNNKEL (reference sequence). With V trimmed by 3 bases and J by 2 bases, 7 bases remained unmatched. This CDR3 has 16 amino acids. The CDR3 protein is CASSHTGTVTYNEQFF. The CDR3 DNA is TGTGCCAGCAGCCACACCGGGACAGTAACCTACAATGAGCAGTTCTTC.

The J gene is TRBJ2-3, the V gene TRBV19; 12 nucleotides match TRBD2. V shed 4 bases and J 3 bases; nucleotides not matched to a gene: 2. The CDR3 totals 15 residues. Germline CDR1 is LNHDA and CDR2 is SQIVND (reference sequence). CDR3: CASSRLAGETDTQYF. The CDR3 region has the DNA TGTGCCAGTAGTAGACTAGCGGGAGAGACAGATACGCAGTATTTT.